This T cell receptor (beta chain) was sequenced for a study of tumor-infiltrating lymphocytes in primary liver carcinoma (dated by TCRdb to 2016 to 2017). Study-wide context: Of the five patients (three men and two women, aged 30 to 69 years), four had hepatocellular carcinoma and one had combined HCC and intrahepatic cholangiocarcinoma. The five patients had tumors of stage T1-T3 N0M0, with maximum diameters ranging from roughly 4.2 to 11 cm. Each sample produced about 3.65 to 7.5 million productive TCRbeta reads, and read depth showed no significant difference between tissue types. TCRbeta repertoire sequencing, expression microarrays and whole-exome sequencing were combined in the study across five regions of each liver tumor, with adjacent normal tissue and blood also included. TCRbeta repertoire sequencing covered roughly 35 specimens from 5 patients: roughly 25 tumor regions, 5 adjacent noncancerous liver tissues and 5 peripheral blood samples. To link TCRbeta repertoire diversity to the local molecular phenotype, the approximately 26 tumor region samples were profiled with Agilent mRNA microarrays. Reproducibility between technical replicate repertoires was high, with correlation coefficients above 0.95 and mean shared-clone rates approximately 0.9. General findings and caveats noted by the study authors: The study included only five or six patients, and the authors note findings should be validated in a larger study. Only the TCR beta chain was sequenced, so true repertoire diversity is likely underestimated because unpaired alpha chains were not captured. Comparison of CD4+ and CD8+ T cell repertoires was precluded by the use of bulk unsorted samples. Just about 7.5-25% of top clones turned up in all five regions of a tumor, which suggests spatial heterogeneity among tumor-infiltrating T cells. Consistent with antigen-driven expansion, pairs of tumor regions showed higher repertoire overlap (mean about 36%) than either tumor-adjacent pairs (around 17%) or tumor-blood pairs (around 14%). Compared with blood, tumors had a significantly larger share of the repertoire taken up by the top 250 clones (p = 0.039).

The CDR3 runs 11 residues from the cysteine to the phenylalanine. Here the CDR3 DNA is all that survives: 33 bases in frame from base 1. As encoded in the germline V gene (reference sequence), CDR1 is SEHNR while CDR2 is FQNEAQ. A constant-region primer and ProtoScript II reverse transcriptase were used to reverse-transcribe TCRbeta-specific cDNA from around 480 ng total RNA. The TCRbeta libraries were prepared through three rounds of nested multiplex PCR following a slightly modified ARM-PCR procedure. Multiplex TRBV1-TRBV30 forward primers and a Cbeta reverse primer were used in the first two PCR rounds, each of which was run for approximately 9 cycles. A final 25-cycle PCR with Deep VentR polymerase added sample barcodes and Illumina adapters. Before sequencing, amplicons of 200-500 bp were gel-purified using a QIAquick gel extraction kit. An Illumina HiSeq 2500 was used to sequence the TCRbeta amplicons with 250-bp paired-end reads. The original pipeline was this. Reads were quality-trimmed with Trimmomatic v0.33, and paired reads were merged with FLASH v1.2.11 to recover full CDR3 sequences. V, D and J germline segments were assigned to the rearranged TCRbeta sequences by MiGEC v1.2.1b. VDJtools v1.0.0 computed clonotype statistics and Shannon-Wiener diversity indices. To reduce sampling bias, subsequent analyses other than the diversity analysis used only the 250 most abundant clonotypes in each sample. Using fastp at Q25 and MiXCR, TCRdb reprocessed the public reads and kept productive beta chains. Records with the same CDR3 protein are collapsed into one entry carrying the most frequent genes and DNA. The V and J calls, along with clone size, are taken from TCRdb and not from the paper's own processing. The sample yields some 180,000 distinct CDR3 sequences; around four fifths were counted once. The ten largest clones capture 15% to 20% of the sample.

Total RNA and DNA were co-extracted from around 20-30 mg of bulk tissue with the AllPrep DNA/RNA mini kit, without cell sorting. Between November 2015 and early 2016, 4 or 5 patients in China with histopathologically diagnosed primary liver carcinoma had their tumors surgically resected. Chronic HBV infection was present in the patients, and the patients were treatment-naive at sampling. Five spatially separated regions were sampled from each tumor: the superior, inferior, left-lateral and right-lateral poles, plus the tumor centre. According to histology, viable tumor cells made up more than 80% of every tumor sample. Fresh tumor and adjacent tissue pieces were bisected; one half was stored in RNAlater at -80°C, the other sent for histology. This clonotype showed up just once. Its antigen is unknown. This may be a read error: a much more frequent sequence differs by one nucleotide.

This sequence originates from a middle-aged man with primary liver carcinoma and hepatitis B virus infection. The sequence is built from TRBV7-9 and TRBJ2-2; the D gene assignment is ambiguous. The sequenced material came from tumor tissue from primary liver carcinoma. The sequence in DNA is TGTGTCAGCAGCTTAATCGGGGAGCTGTTTTTT. Its protein reads: CVSSLIGELFF.